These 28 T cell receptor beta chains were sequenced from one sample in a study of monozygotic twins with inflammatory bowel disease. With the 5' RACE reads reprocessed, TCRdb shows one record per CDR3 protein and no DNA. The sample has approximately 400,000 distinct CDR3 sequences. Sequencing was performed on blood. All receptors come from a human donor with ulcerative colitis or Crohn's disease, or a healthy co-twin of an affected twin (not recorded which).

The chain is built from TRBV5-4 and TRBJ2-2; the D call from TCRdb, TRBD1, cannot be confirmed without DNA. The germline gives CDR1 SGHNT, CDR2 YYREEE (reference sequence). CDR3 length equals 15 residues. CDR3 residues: CASSPTGGNTGELFF.

CDR3 protein: CASSFLPGTLNFNEQFF. This sequence joins TRBV7-3 and TRBJ2-1; the TCRdb D gene call, TRBD2, has no DNA to confirm it. CDR3 length: 17 residues. Germline V CDR1 and CDR2: SGHTA, FQGTGA.

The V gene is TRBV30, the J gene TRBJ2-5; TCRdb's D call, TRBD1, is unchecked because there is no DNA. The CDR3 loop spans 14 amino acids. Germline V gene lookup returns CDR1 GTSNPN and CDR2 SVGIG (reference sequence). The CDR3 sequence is CAWTRRVDQETQYF.

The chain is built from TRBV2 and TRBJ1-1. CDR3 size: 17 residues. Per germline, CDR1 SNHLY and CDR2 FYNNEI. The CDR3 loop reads CASSEASLGPLGQEAFF.

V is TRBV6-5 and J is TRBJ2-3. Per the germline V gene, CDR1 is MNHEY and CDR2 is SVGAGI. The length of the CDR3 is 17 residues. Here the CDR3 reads CASSYSSNLFSTDTQYF.

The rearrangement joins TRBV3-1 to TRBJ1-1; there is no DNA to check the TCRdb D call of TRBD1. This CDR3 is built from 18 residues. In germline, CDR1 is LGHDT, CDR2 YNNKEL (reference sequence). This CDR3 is CASSQWPQTGTMNTEAFF.

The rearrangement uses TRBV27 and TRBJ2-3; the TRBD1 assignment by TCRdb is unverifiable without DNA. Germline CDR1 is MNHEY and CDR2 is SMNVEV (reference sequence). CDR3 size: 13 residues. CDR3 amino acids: CASSSDRGIKRYF.

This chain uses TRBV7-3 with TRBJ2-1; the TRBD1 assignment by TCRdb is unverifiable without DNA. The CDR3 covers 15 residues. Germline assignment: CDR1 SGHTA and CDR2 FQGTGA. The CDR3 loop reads CASSATGGTYNEQFF.

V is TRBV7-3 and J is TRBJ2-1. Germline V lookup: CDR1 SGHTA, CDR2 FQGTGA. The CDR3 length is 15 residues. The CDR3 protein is CASSSTGGSYNEQFF.

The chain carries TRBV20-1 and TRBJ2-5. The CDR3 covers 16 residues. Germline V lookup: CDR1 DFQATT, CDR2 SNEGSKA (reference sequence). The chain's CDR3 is CSARVLGRRTQETQYF.

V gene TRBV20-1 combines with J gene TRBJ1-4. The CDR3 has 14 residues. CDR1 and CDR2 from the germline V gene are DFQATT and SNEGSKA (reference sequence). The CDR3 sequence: CSARQPVNNEKLFF.

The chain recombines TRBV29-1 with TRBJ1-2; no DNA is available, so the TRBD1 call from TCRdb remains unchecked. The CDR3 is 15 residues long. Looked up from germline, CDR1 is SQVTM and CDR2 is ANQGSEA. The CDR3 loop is CSVGARGPGGYGYTF.

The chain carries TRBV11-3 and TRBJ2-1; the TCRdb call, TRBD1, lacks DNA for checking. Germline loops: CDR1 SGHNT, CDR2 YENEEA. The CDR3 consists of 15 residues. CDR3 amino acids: CASSLRGDLYNEQFF.

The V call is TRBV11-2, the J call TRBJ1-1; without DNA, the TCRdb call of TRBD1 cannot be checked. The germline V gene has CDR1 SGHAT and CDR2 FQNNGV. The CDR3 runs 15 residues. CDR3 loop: CASSLLLLQETEAFF.

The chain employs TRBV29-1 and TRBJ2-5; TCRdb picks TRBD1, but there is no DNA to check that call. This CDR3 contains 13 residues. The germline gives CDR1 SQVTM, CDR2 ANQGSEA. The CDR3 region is CSVTGTDQETQYF.

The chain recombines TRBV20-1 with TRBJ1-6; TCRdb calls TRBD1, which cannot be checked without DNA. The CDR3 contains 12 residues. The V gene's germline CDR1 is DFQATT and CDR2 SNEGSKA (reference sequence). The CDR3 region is CSSRAYNSPLHF.

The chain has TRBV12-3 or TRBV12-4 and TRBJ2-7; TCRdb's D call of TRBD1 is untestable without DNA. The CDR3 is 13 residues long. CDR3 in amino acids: CASNRDRGGEQYF.

CDR3 sequence reads: CASSLVVGGDTEAFF. The chain recombines TRBV7-9 with TRBJ1-1; TCRdb indicates TRBD1, and absent DNA this call remains unverified. The CDR3 spans 15 residues. CDR1 and CDR2 from the germline V gene are SEHNR and FQNEAQ (reference sequence).

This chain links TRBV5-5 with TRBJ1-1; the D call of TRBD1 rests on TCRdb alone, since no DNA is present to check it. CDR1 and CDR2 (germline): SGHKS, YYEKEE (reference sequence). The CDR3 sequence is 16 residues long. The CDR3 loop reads CASSQTGRGGNTEAFF.

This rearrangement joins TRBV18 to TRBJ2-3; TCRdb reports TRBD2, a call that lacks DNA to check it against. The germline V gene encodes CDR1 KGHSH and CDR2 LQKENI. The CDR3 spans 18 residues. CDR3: CASSPQVASGLGTDTQYF.

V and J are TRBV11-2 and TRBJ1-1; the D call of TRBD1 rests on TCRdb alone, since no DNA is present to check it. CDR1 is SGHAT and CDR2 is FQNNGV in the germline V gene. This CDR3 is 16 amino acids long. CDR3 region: CASSFRDRLENTEAFF. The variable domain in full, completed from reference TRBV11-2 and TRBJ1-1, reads EAGVAQSPRYKIIEKRQSVAFWCNPISGHATLYWYQQILGQGPKLLIQFQNNGVVDDSQLPKDRFSAERLKGVDSTLKIQPAKLEDSAVYLCASSFRDRLENTEAFFGQGTRLTVV.

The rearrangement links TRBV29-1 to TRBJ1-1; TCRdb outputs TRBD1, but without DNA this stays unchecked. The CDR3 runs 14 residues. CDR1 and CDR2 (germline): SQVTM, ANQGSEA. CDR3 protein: CSVSFLGQGSEAFF.

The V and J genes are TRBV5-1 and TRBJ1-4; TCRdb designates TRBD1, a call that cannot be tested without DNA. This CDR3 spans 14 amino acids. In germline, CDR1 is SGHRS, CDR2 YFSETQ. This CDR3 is CASSPRQGYGKLFF. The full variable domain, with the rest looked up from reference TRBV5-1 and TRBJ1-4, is KAGVTQTPRYLIKTRGQQVTLSCSPISGHRSVSWYQQTPGQGLQFLFEYFSETQRNKGNFPGRFSGRQFSNSRSEMNVSTLELGDSALYLCASSPRQGYGKLFFGSGTQLSVL.

The chain's CDR3 is CASSPTVSGANVLTF. The genes are TRBV9 and TRBJ2-6. The germline gives CDR1 SGDLS, CDR2 YYNGEE. The CDR3 is 15 amino acids. Combining the CDR3 with reference TRBV9 and TRBJ2-6 gives the whole variable domain DSGVTQTPKHLITATGQRVTLRCSPRSGDLSVYWYQQSLDQGLQFLIQYYNGEERAKGNILERFSAQQFPDLHSELNLSSLELGDSALYFCASSPTVSGANVLTFGAGSRLTVL.

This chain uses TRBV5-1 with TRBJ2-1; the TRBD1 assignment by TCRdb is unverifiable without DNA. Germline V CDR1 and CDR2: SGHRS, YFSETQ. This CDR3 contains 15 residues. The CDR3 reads CASGPGSWGRNEQFF.

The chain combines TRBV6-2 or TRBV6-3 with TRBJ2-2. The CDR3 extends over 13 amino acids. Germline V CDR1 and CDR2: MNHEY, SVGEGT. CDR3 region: CASSYSSFGELFF.

CDR3 sequence reads: CASSQPLAGGNSYEQYF. V is TRBV4-1 and J is TRBJ2-7; TCRdb names TRBD2, which stays unverified in the absence of DNA. The CDR3 is made up of 17 amino acids. Germline CDR1 reads MGHRA; CDR2 reads YSYEKL.

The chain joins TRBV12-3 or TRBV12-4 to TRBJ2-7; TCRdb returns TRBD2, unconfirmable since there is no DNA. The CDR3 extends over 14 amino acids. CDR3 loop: CASSSGGRDYEQYF.